Presented here are 9 T cell receptor beta chains from one specimen sequenced in a study of cytomegalovirus exposure and HLA in healthy donors. PCR primers comprised 60 Vbeta and 13 Jbeta primers. Repertoires were generated with immunoSEQ multiplex PCR, while TCRdb's copy carries only in-frame clones and drops some. The repertoire holds 95,000 to 150,000 clones, with 77% as singletons. Input material: PBMCs. All receptors derive from a man younger than 35 in good health and CMV-seropositive.

This chain uses TRBV29-1 with TRBJ2-3, with D possibly TRBD2 on 5 matching bases. Trimming took off 3 bases at V and 0 bases at J, with 13 bases between the two ends. The CDR3 is 15 residues long. In germline, CDR1 is SQVTM, CDR2 ANQGSEA. This CDR3 is CSVDLLDSSTDTQYF. The CDR3, as DNA: TGCAGCGTTGACTTACTAGATTCGAGCACAGATACGCAGTATTTT.

J is TRBJ2-3 and V is TRBV7-8, with 7 bases fitting TRBD1. Trimming cost V 5 bases and J 4 bases; bases outside gene matches: 6. CDR1 SGHVS and CDR2 FQNEAQ come from the germline V gene. CDR3 length: 14 residues. For the CDR3, the DNA is TGTGCCAGCAGCCGGGACAGCCTCTCAGATACGCAGTATTTT. It yields the protein CASSRDSLSDTQYF.

The rearrangement links TRBV11-2 to TRBJ2-3; 9 nucleotides align to TRBD1. The CDR3 extends over 18 amino acids. Germline assignment: CDR1 SGHAT and CDR2 FQNNGV. V was clipped by 5 bases and J by 2 bases; unmatched bases: 14. The CDR3 DNA reads TGTGCCAGCAGCATGAATTGGGAGGGGACAGGGATCACAGATACGCAGTATTTT. It yields the protein CASSMNWEGTGITDTQYF.

The genes are TRBV28 and TRBJ2-7; 9 bases agree with TRBD1. Germline-derived CDR1 and CDR2 are MDHEN and SYDVKM. The CDR3 has 16 amino acids. The V segment lost 3 bases and the J segment 2 bases; nucleotides outside the gene matches: 8. The CDR3 DNA follows: TGTGCCAGCAGTTTCCGGGACAGGGTAAACCCCTACGAGCAGTACTTC. This codes for CASSFRDRVNPYEQYF.

This clone showed up just a few times. This rearrangement joins TRBV7-8 to TRBJ2-1; TRBD2 matches at 9 bases. CDR3 size: 14 residues. The germline gives CDR1 SGHVS, CDR2 FQNEAQ. V was pared by 1 base and J by 7 bases, with 2 bases of the junction left unmatched. CDR3 sequence: CASSLGGGGNEQFF. The CDR3 DNA reads TGTGCCAGCAGCTTAGGCGGGGGGGGGAATGAGCAGTTCTTC.

The gene calls are TRBV11-2 and TRBJ1-2, with TRBD1 matching over 8 bases. CDR1 and CDR2 from the germline V gene are SGHAT and FQNNGV. V was pared by 5 bases and J by 2 bases, with 4 bases of the junction left unmatched. This CDR3 has 14 residues. The CDR3, as DNA: TGTGCCAGCAGCCTAAACAGGGGGAACTATGGCTACACCTTC. Its translation: CASSLNRGNYGYTF.

V gene TRBV9 combines with J gene TRBJ2-2; maybe TRBD2 (6 bases). Germline V gene data show CDR1 as SGDLS and CDR2 as YYNGEE. This CDR3 is built from 13 residues. V shed 6 bases and J shed 6 bases, with 12 bases lying between them. CDR3 in amino acids: CASTPWGAGELFF. The CDR3 nucleotides are TGTGCCAGCACTCCGTGGGGGGCCGGGGAGCTGTTTTTT.

The rearrangement uses TRBV11-2 and TRBJ1-1, with 8 bases aligning to TRBD1. J lost 1 base, V lost 10 bases, and 11 bases had no gene match. Looked up from germline, CDR1 is SGHAT and CDR2 is FQNNGV. This CDR3 is 15 amino acids long. CDR3 residues: CATSRQGLKNTEAFF. The DNA of the CDR3 is TGTGCCACCAGTCGACAGGGGCTAAAGAACACTGAAGCTTTCTTT.

The gene calls are TRBV6-1 and TRBJ2-2; 7 bases match TRBD1. J lost 3 bases, V lost 1 base, and 5 bases had no gene match. This CDR3 spans 16 amino acids. CDR1 is MNHNS and CDR2 is SASEGT in the germline V gene. Written as DNA, the CDR3 is TGTGCCAGCAGTGAAGGGACAGGATTTGACACCGGGGAGCTGTTTTTT. This codes for CASSEGTGFDTGELFF.